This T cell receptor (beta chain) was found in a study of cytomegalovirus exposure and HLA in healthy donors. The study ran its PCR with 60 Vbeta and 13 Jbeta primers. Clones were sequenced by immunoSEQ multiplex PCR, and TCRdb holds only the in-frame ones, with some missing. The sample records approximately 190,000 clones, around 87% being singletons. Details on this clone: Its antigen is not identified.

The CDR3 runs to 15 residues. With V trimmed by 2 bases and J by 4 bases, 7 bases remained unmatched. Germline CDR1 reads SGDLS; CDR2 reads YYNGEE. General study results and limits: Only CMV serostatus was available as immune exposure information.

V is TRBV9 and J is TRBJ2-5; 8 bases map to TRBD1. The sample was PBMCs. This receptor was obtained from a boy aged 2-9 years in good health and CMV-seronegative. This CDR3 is CASSVSGGALETQYF. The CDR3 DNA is TGTGCCAGCAGCGTTTCAGGGGGCGCTTTAGAGACCCAGTACTTC.